This TCR beta chain appears in the sequencing data of a study of neurological immune-mediated disorders. This clonotype was detected many times. Each CDR3 protein gets one entry after TCRdb re-called the 5' RACE reads with MiXCR. The data contain around 70,000 distinct CDR3 sequences, 4% to 6% of them seen just once; the ten biggest clones take up less than 8%. Germline lookup yields CDR1 SGHRS and CDR2 YFSETQ. The ends were cut back, 3 bases at V and 4 bases at J, with 8 bases in the middle. The CDR3 loop spans 13 amino acids. Material: PBMCs. The chain recombines TRBV5-1 with TRBJ2-1; tentative D call: TRBD2 (6 bases). The receptor's source is a man younger than 30 with multiple sclerosis. The CDR3 region has the DNA TGCGCCAGCAGCTCCGGGAGTTACAATGAGCAGTTCTTC. Its translation: CASSSGSYNEQFF.